This TCR beta chain stems from a study of blood T cell repertoires in COVID-19. Study summary: Researchers got acute and convalescent COVID-19 samples from the United States, Italy and Spain. T cells, B-cell-depleted T cells, or PBMCs supplied cDNA or gDNA.

Some clones are missing from TCRdb's copy, which holds only in-frame ones; the method was immunoSEQ multiplex PCR. The table includes 150,000 or so clones, roughly 90% detected once. The CDR3 has 14 amino acids. Trimming at V came to 6 bases and at J to 5 bases, leaving 7 bases not matched to a gene. Germline lookup yields CDR1 MDHEN and CDR2 SYDVKM. Living in about two dozen US areas, the participants were between about 18 and 100 years of age. The chain recombines TRBV28 with TRBJ2-5, with 9 bases fitting TRBD1. This receptor was taken from a woman in her 30s with acute COVID-19. The source material was PBMCs or T cells enriched from blood (not recorded which). CDR3 sequence (DNA): TGTGCCAGCAGGTCCGGGACAGGGTATGAGACCCAGTACTTC. Translated: CASRSGTGYETQYF.